Reported below is one T cell receptor (beta chain). Its matching antigen is unknown. This CDR3 comprises 19 residues. Germline V gene data show CDR1 as MGHRA and CDR2 as YSYEKL. The V segment lost 1 base and the J segment 4 bases; nucleotides outside the gene matches: 17. This specimen comes from a study of shared clonotypes between healthy human individuals. Background on the study: Per donor, three plates held CD4 naive cells, three held CD4 memory, two held CD8 naive and one held CD8 memory.

Findings and caveats of the study: Rarefaction exposed incomplete sorted-subset sequencing despite large depth. Shared across several donors were around 5% of the naive CD4 clonotypes.

The table came from immunoSEQ multiplex PCR; TCRdb's copy has only in-frame clones and leaves some out. The sample contains approximately 500,000 clones, around 96% of which appear only once. Naive CD45RA+ and memory CD45RA-negative subsets were split from CD4+ cells. Material for sequencing was naive CD4+ T cells sorted from blood. Subset in this sample: CD45RA+ positively selected. The chain links TRBV4-1 to TRBJ2-7; 9 bases match TRBD2. The sequence came from a woman between 25 and 40 years old in good health. The CDR3 nucleotides are TGCGCCAGCAGCCAAGTTCCGAAAGGGCGAGGGACTAGCCGATACGAGCAGTACTTC. Amino acids: CASSQVPKGRGTSRYEQYF.